This T cell receptor (beta chain) was retrieved from a study of T-cell memory formation after mild COVID-19. Using constant-segment primers, 5'RACE produced TCR alpha and TCR beta cDNA libraries carrying sample barcodes and UMIs. TCRdb re-derived calls from the 5' RACE reads in MiXCR, one entry per CDR3 protein. The sample yields 530,000 or so distinct CDR3 sequences, 17% seen once. Deletions cut 8 bases from V and 2 bases from J, with 12 bases between. This CDR3 has 13 amino acids. Germline V gene lookup returns CDR1 SNHLY and CDR2 FYNNEI. The sample consisted of PBMCs or a T cell subset sorted from them (not recorded which). The chain is built from TRBV2 and TRBJ1-1, with D hard to call. The receptor was isolated from an adult woman who had mild COVID-19 (a few samples of this study predate the infection). Cell type and time point are not known. Here the CDR3 reads CASPREGNTEAFF. DNA for the CDR3: TGTGCCAGCCCTAGAGAGGGTAACACTGAAGCTTTCTTT.